The entry below gives a single T cell receptor beta chain sequence along with its context. The target of this receptor is not known. Qualities for individual bases were not recorded, and no much larger clone is one base off. Library prep was done by the immunoSEQ multiplex PCR assay. The multiplex PCR relied on a mix of 60 forward primers for TCR Vbeta segments and 13 reverse primers for TCR Jbeta segments. Amplification of the CDR3 region of rearranged TCR beta genes was performed with a multiplex PCR assay on genomic DNA. The amplified TCR beta libraries were sequenced on the Illumina HiSeq System as 87-base-pair reads. In the source study's methods: Across the 500 to 700 repertoires, a later analysis counted approximately 83 million unique TCR beta chains, about 10 million of which were shared by at least two donors. To remove PCR and sequencing errors, raw reads were error-corrected and collapsed into unique sequences using a nearest-neighbor algorithm that merged closely related sequences. To assign V, D and J gene segments, CDR3 sequences were aligned to IMGT reference sequences. For a sequence to be retained, a match of at least six nucleotides was required to both a V gene segment and a J gene segment. A rearrangement counted as productive if the CDR3 had no stop codons and remained in frame with V and J, and every other rearrangement counted as non-productive. CDR3 was defined according to IMGT convention as the region running from the second conserved V-encoded cysteine to the conserved J-encoded phenylalanine. The earlier analysis of fewer than 700 of the donors excluded sequences that lacked an unambiguous match to a single V gene segment. In an earlier analysis of some 590 of the donors, a V segment was called functional when productive rearrangements were above 56.7%, and segregating when the standard deviation between donors exceeded 5%. A statistical classification framework was built to diagnose cytomegalovirus status from the catalog of TCR beta chain sequences. In a later analysis, TCR nucleotide sequences were compared against IMGT/GENE-DB human TR gene sequences so that V and J genes could be assigned. In a later analysis, CDR3 sequences and most-parsimonious VDJ recombination scenarios were assigned using the TCRdist pipeline. In a later analysis, each TCR beta chain was defined by its CDR3 amino acid sequence together with its V-gene family, and reads lacking a unique V-gene family were excluded. A later analysis removed roughly 590 highly shared, low-generation-probability nucleotide sequences to deal with suspected cross-contamination and a sequencing artifact. A later analysis calculated a clonal expansion index for each public chain from normalized within-repertoire ranks of inferred template counts. In a later analysis, generation probabilities were computed using a VDJ recombination model fitted to out-of-frame rearrangements, and the results were checked against IGoR. A later analysis scored TCR-TCR, TCR-HLA and TCR-CMV co-occurrence with hypergeometric tests, applying a repertoire-size bias correction to TCR pairs. In a later analysis, false discovery rates were estimated by permuting HLA or CMV assignments 20 times. A later analysis grouped co-occurring TCRs with DBSCAN, adding TCRdist sequence similarity when clustering within HLA-allele-positive subsets. Co-occurrence clustering excluded repertoires with fewer than 30,000 or more than 120,000 public chains, plus five with anomalous nucleotide sharing. Here the immuneACCESS table is served through TCRdb, limited to in-frame sequences with V and J called. Missing clones are a known gap in these copies; in checked studies unresolved V genes cover under half, and the rest lacks a known reason. That table is the source of V, J and clone size, and D and trimming were worked out from the DNA. The table for this sample lists about 180,000 clones; 77% of them were counted only once. More than 3.5% of the sample belongs to the ten largest clones.

This sample was included in a study of cytomegalovirus exposure and HLA in healthy donors (dated by TCRdb to 2016 to 2017). Regarding the study in general: An earlier analysis of 550 to 700 of the donors reported more than 250 Gb of sequence data and some 120 million unique TCR beta sequences from about 179 million T cells. In a later analysis, previously published TCR beta repertoires from about 640 donors were re-analyzed and high-resolution HLA genotyping was added so that TCR occurrence patterns could be studied. Class I and class II HLA loci were covered by the typing at four-digit resolution. Of the 350 to 450 genotyped donors, more than 75% were placed in the genetic ancestry cluster associated with self-reported Caucasian donors. All discovery cohort repertoires had been generated on a single sequencing platform. A later genetic analysis took genome-wide SNP genotypes for about 65% of the 666 donors and used that subset as a discovery cohort. Around 320 gigabases of sequencing data and 78 million or so unique TCR sequences were included in an early release covering about 700 HLA-typed donors. Alongside the repertoire data, information on donor age, sex, ethnicity and CMV serostatus was compiled. Roughly five DR-DQ haplotypes were treated as single units for association and clustering because of strong linkage in the cohort. Among about 400 genotyped donors of the cohort, an average of approximately 220,000 unique TCR beta nucleotide sequences was sequenced per donor, of which about 19% were non-productive. In the later analysis, no new phenotypic data were used to find candidate immune exposures; instead, reliance was placed on TCR beta sequences and their occurrence across donors. To predict cytomegalovirus infection status, the study brought together high-throughput TCR immunosequencing, statistical association of individual TCRs with disease status, and machine learning. Typing coverage varied by locus: roughly 620-630 donors for A, B, C, DRB1 and DQB1; roughly 510 for DQA1; about 590 for DPA1; roughly 450 for DPB1. Along with the roughly 610-subject first cohort, a separate validation cohort of over a hundred different subjects was used. In an earlier analysis of more than 550 of the donors, high-throughput TCR beta sequencing was used to judge whether each TCR beta V gene segment behaved as functional or pseudogenic. The study used immunosequencing to profile the T cell repertoires of 670 or so subjects and linked those repertoires to cytomegalovirus serostatus. The study aimed to test whether cataloging public T cell receptors could reveal signatures of past pathogen exposure. Findings and caveats that apply to the study as a whole: According to a later analysis, most CMV-associated TCR beta chains appeared to be HLA-restricted, and the HLA associations seemed to be driven largely by CMV exposure. A further reported finding was that TCR beta sequences accurately predicted the HLA-A and HLA-B alleles for most subjects in the first cohort. Compared with equally common non-associated chains, HLA-associated TCR beta chains in a later analysis were more clonally expanded and had lower generation probabilities. Assigning TCR associations to individual alleles was difficult when HLA alleles, especially DR and DQ, strongly co-occurred. HLA typing was unavailable for some donors at each locus, so association tests used only the typed subset. A later analysis found that TCR association rates varied across HLA loci, with DRB1 alleles showing the most associated TCRs and HLA-C alleles the fewest. The authors suggested that the approach could potentially be generalized to other disease states and immunological phenotypes. According to a later analysis, parvovirus B19, influenza, CMV and Epstein-Barr virus appeared linked to several top co-occurrence clusters. The classifier was reported to diagnose cytomegalovirus status with high specificity and sensitivity in both the original cohort and the validation cohort. Presence/absence analyses assumed roughly uniform sequencing depth across donors, an assumption that may not hold. The study gave a list of 150 to 200 TCR beta chains associated with cytomegalovirus. The sequencing pipeline was judged likely to have produced a cluster of highly shared sequence variants as a technical artifact. Most TCR sequences were seen in very few donors, while some public TCRs were found in many individuals. Three of the identified cytomegalovirus-associated TCR beta chains were confirmed in vitro to be specific for cytomegalovirus antigens. Because the 87-base-pair reads could not distinguish some IMGT-functional V segments, including TRBV6-2 and TRBV6-3, those segments were excluded. This cohort had only TCR beta chains sequenced, and the lack of alpha or paired-chain data limited which features could be detected. In an earlier analysis of some 500 of the donors, most TCR beta V segments appeared in productive rearrangements about 90% or about 30% of the time, broadly matching IMGT annotations. V-gene and J-gene trimming of TCR beta chains was associated with a missense DCLRE1C variant in a later genetic analysis, and the association was replicated in an independent cohort. According to a later genetic analysis, donors in an Asian-associated ancestry cluster had fewer N-insertions in productive TCRs than the approximately 610-donor mean. Specific HLA alleles were associated with more than 15,000 TCR beta sequences at a false discovery rate of 0.05 in a later analysis. The earlier analysis of about 600 of the donors excluded roughly 17 rarely observed V segments, including chromosome 9 orphons, because counts were too low. Immune exposure information for the cohort was limited to CMV serostatus. Linkage disequilibrium might explain the correlated functional status among segregating V segments, but an unknown experimental factor could not be excluded.

The cohort consisted of 670 or so healthy bone marrow donors. At the time of sampling, all cohort members were nominally healthy, though unrecorded immune exposures were likely present. The donor tested CMV seropositive and was one of the 289 seropositive cohort members. A peripheral blood sample was collected from each donor, and TCR beta sequencing was performed on peripheral blood mononuclear cells. Genomic DNA was extracted from the blood cell samples with the Qiagen DNeasy Blood Extraction Kit. Trimming costs V 2 bases and J 3 bases, and their ends lie 11 bases apart. From cysteine to phenylalanine, the CDR3 is 14 amino acids long. The kept DNA is CDR3 alone, 42 bases in frame from the first base. CDR1 and CDR2 are drawn from the germline V gene: MNHEY, SVGAGI.

The receptor was derived from a woman aged 55-75 years in good health and CMV-seropositive. The sequencing sample was made of PBMCs. The sequence is built from TRBV6-5 and TRBJ2-7, with a tentative D gene TRBD1 over 6 matching bases. The CDR3 is CASSYRGHFYEQYF. The nucleotide sequence is TGTGCCAGCAGTTACCGGGGACATTTCTACGAGCAGTACTTC.